Described below is a single TCR beta chain sequence and its context. Its target is unknown. The CDR3 covers 13 residues. The V gene's germline CDR1 is LGHNA and CDR2 YNFKEQ. Trimming removed 4 bases from V and 5 bases from J, with 8 bases in between. This sample was taken from a study of T cell repertoires in cytomegalovirus infection. On the study more broadly: Both CMV infection and a matching HLA type were indicated by public TCR beta signatures.

Study findings and constraints: HLA-C-restricted, CMV-specific TCR beta clonotypes were dominant ex vivo. Of the TCR beta families, the public ones yielded a cumulative frequency that identified carriers of CMV plus the relevant HLA.

TCRdb ran MiXCR on the reads and lists one entry per CDR3 protein. The data show approximately 320,000 distinct CDR3 sequences, more than 9% seen once. The sample was PBMCs. The chain couples TRBV4-2 to TRBJ2-2, with D unresolved. The receptor was derived from a human donor in good health (CMV status not recorded). Some clones in this sample may be carry-over from other donors' samples. In DNA, the CDR3 is TGTGCCAGCAGCCGGTCTCGAACCGGGGAGCTGTTTTTT. Residues: CASSRSRTGELFF.